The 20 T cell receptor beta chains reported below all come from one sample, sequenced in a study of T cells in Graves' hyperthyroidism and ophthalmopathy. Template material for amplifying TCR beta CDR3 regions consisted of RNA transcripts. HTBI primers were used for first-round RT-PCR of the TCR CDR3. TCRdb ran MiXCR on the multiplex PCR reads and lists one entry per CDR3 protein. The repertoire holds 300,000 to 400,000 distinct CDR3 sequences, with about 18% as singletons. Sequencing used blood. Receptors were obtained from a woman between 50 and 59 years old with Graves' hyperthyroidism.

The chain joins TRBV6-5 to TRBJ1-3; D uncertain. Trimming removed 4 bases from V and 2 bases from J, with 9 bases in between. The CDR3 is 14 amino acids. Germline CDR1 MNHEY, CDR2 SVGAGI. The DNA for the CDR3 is TGTGCCAGCAGTTTCGAGAGGGCTGGAAACACCATATATTTT. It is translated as CASSFERAGNTIYF.

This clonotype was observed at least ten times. CDR3 bases: TGTGCCAGCAGCTTAGTAGGTGGGACTAGGAACAATGAGCAGTTCTTC. Its protein product is CASSLVGGTRNNEQFF. The chain recombines TRBV11-2 with TRBJ2-1, with 8 bases matching TRBD2. CDR1 is SGHAT and CDR2 is FQNNGV in the germline V gene. The CDR3 is 16 residues long. Trimming at V came to 1 base and at J to 5 bases, leaving 7 bases not matched to a gene.

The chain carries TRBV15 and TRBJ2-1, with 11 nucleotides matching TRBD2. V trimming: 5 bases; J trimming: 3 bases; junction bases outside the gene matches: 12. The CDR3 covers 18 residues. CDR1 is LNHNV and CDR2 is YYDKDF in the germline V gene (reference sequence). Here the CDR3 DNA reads TGTGCCACCAGCTCCTTCTCCCCGGGACTAGCGGACTACAATGAGCAGTTCTTC. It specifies CATSSFSPGLADYNEQFF.

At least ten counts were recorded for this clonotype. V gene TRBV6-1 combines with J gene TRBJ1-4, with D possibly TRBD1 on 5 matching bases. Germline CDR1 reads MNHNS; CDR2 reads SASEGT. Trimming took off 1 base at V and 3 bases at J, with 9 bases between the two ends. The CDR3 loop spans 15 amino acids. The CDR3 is CASSEGGTANEKLFF. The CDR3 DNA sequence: TGTGCCAGCAGTGAAGGAGGGACGGCTAATGAAAAACTGTTTTTT.

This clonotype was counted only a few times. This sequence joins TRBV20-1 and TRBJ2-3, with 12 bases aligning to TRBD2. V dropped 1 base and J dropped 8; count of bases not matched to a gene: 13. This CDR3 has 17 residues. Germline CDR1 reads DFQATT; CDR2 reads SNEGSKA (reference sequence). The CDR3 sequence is CSARGGPTSGSDPTQYF. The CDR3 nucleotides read TGCAGTGCTAGAGGGGGGCCGACTAGCGGGAGTGATCCTACGCAGTATTTT.

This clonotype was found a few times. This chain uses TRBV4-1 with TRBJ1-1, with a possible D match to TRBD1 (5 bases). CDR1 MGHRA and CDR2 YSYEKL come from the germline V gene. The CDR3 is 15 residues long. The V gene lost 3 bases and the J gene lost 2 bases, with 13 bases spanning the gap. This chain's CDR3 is CASSQKGRDNTEAFF. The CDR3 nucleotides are TGCGCCAGCAGCCAGAAGGGACGGGACAACACTGAAGCTTTCTTT.

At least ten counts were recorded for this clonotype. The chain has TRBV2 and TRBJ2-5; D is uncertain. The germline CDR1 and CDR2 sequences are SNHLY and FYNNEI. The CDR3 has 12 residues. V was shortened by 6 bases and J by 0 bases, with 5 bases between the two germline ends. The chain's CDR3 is CASRTDQETQYF. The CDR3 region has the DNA TGTGCCAGCAGAACAGACCAAGAGACCCAGTACTTC.

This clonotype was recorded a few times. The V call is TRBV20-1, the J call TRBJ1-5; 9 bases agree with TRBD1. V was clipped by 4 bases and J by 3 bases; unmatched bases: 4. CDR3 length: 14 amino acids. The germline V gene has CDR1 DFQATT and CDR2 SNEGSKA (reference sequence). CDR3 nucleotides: TGCAGTGCTACCAGGACAGGGGACAATCAGCCCCAGCATTTT. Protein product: CSATRTGDNQPQHF.

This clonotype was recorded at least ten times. DNA of the CDR3: TGCAGTGCAGAGACTAGGAGCGGGAGTTCAGATACGCAGTATTTT. It translates to CSAETRSGSSDTQYF. The genes are TRBV20-1 and TRBJ2-3; TRBD2 aligns across 8 bases. The J segment lost 4 bases and the V segment lost 6 bases, leaving 12 bases of the junction unmatched. In germline, CDR1 is DFQATT, CDR2 SNEGSKA (reference sequence). This CDR3 region has 15 residues.

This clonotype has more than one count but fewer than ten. CDR3 loop: CASSQDTAGARELFF. The CDR3 DNA reads as TGTGCCAGCAGCCAAGATACAGCGGGAGCCCGGGAGCTGTTTTTT. This chain connects TRBV3-1 to TRBJ2-2, with 8 nucleotides matching TRBD2. Germline V gene sequence: CDR1 LGHDT, CDR2 YNNKEL (reference sequence). After removal of 0 bases from V and 9 bases from J, the junction contained 6 bases not matched to a gene. There are 15 residues in the CDR3.

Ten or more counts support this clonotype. The CDR3 DNA reads as TGTGCCAGCAGTAAAATAGGGACAGCACACGGGACAGATACGCAGTATTTT. Translated, it gives CASSKIGTAHGTDTQYF. The chain uses TRBV5-6 and TRBJ2-3, with 7 bases lining up with TRBD1. Germline CDR1 reads SGHDT; CDR2 reads YYEEEE. The CDR3 runs to 17 residues. V was pared by 5 bases and J by 3 bases, with 15 bases of the junction left unmatched.

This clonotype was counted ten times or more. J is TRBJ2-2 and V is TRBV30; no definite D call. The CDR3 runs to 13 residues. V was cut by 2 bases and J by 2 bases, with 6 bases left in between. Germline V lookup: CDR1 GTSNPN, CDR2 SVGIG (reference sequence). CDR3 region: CAWSKTNTGELFF. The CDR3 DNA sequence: TGTGCCTGGAGTAAGACAAACACCGGGGAGCTGTTTTTT.

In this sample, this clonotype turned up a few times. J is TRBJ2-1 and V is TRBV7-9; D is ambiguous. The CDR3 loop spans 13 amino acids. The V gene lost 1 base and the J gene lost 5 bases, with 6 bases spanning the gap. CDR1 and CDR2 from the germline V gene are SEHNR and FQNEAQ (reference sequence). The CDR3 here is CASSLGKNNEQFF. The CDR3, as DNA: TGTGCCAGCAGCTTAGGAAAGAACAATGAGCAGTTCTTC.

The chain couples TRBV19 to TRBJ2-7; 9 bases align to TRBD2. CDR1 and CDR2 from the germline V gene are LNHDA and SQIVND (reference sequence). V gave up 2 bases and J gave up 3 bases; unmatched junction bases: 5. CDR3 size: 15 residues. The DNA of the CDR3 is TGTGCCAGTAGTATATTGCGGGAGGGCTTCTACGAGCAGTACTTC. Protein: CASSILREGFYEQYF.

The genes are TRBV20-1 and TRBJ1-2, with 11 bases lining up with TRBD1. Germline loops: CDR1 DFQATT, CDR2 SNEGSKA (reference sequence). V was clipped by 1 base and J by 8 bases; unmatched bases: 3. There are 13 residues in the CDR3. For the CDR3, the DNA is TGCAGTGCTAGAGGGGGACAGGGGGACGGCTACACCTTC. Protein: CSARGGQGDGYTF.

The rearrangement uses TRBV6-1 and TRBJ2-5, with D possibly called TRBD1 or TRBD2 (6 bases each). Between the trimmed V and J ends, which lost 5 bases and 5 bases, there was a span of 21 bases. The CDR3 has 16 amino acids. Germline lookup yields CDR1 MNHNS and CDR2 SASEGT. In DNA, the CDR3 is TGTGCCAGCAGTCCCCAGGAAGGGGGGTTCGGGGAGACCCAGTACTTC. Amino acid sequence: CASSPQEGGFGETQYF.

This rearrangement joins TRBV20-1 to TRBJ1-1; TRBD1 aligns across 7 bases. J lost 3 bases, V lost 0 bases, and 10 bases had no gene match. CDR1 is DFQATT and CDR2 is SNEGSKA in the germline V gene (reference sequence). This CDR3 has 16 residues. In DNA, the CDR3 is TGCAGTGCTAGAGAGGGGGGGACAGCGTGGGACACTGAAGCTTTCTTT. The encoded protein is CSAREGGTAWDTEAFF.

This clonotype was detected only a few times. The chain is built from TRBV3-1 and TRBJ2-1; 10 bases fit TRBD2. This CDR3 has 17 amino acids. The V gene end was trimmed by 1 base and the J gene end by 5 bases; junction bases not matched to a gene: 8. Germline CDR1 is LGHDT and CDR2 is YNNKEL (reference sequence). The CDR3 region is CASSQGAAGGPHNEQFF. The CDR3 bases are TGTGCCAGCAGCCAAGGTGCAGCGGGAGGGCCCCACAATGAGCAGTTCTTC.

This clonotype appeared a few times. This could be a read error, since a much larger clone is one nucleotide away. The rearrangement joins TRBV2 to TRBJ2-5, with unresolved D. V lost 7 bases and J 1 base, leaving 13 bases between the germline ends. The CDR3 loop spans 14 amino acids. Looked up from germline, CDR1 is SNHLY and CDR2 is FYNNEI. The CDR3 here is CASTKGRCQETQYF. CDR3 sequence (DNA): TGTGCCAGCACCAAGGGTCGTTGCCAAGAGACCCAGTACTTC.

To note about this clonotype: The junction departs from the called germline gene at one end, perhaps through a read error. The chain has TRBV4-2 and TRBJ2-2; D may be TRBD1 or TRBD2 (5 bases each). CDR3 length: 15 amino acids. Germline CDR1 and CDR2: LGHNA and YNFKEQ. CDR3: CANSQGDGGAGELFF. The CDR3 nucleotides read TGTGCCAACAGCCAAGGGGATGGAGGCGCCGGGGAGCTGTTTTTT.